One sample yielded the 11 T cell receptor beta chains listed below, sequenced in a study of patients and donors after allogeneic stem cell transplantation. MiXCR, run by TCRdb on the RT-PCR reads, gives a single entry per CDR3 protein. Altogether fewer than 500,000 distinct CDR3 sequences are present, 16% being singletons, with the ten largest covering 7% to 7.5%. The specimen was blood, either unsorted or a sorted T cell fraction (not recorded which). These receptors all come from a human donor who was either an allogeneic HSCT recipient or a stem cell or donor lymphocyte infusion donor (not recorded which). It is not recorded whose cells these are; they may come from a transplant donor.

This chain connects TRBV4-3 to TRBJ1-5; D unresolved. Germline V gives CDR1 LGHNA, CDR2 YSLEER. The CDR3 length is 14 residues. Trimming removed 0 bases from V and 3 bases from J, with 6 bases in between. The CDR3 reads CASSQEENNQPQHF. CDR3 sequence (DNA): TGCGCCAGCAGCCAAGAGGAGAACAATCAGCCCCAGCATTTT.

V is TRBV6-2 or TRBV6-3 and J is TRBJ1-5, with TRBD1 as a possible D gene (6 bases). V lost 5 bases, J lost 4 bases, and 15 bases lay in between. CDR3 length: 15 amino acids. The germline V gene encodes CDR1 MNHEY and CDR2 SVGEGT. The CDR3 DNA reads TGTGCCAGCAGTCCCCGGGGGCTTGGTAATCAGCCCCAGCATTTT. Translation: CASSPRGLGNQPQHF.

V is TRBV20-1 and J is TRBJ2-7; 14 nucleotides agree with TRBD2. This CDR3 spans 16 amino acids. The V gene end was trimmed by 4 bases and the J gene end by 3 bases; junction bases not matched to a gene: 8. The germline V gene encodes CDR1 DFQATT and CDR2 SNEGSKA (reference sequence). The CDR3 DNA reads TGCAGTGCTAACCCGGGACTAGCGGGAGAAAACTACGAGCAGTACTTC. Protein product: CSANPGLAGENYEQYF.

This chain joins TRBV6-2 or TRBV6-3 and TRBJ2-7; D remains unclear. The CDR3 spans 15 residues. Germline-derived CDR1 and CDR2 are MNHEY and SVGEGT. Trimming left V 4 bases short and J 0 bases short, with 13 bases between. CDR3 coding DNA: TGTGCCAGCAGTTCCCTAGGAAGCCTCTCCTACGAGCAGTACTTC. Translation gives CASSSLGSLSYEQYF.

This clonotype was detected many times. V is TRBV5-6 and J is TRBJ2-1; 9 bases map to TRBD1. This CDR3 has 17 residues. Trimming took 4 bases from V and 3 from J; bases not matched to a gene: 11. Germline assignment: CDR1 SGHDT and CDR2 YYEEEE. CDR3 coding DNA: TGTGCCAGCAGCCCTCAGGGGGGGGACAGGGTCTACAATGAGCAGTTCTTC. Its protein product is CASSPQGGDRVYNEQFF.

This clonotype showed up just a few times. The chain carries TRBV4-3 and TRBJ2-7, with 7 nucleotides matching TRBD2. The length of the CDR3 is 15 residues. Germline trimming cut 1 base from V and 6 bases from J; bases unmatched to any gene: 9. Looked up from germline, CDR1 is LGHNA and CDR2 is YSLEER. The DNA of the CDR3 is TGCGCCAGCAGCCAAGCCAGCGGGGACCCTCTCGAGCAGTACTTC. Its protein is CASSQASGDPLEQYF.

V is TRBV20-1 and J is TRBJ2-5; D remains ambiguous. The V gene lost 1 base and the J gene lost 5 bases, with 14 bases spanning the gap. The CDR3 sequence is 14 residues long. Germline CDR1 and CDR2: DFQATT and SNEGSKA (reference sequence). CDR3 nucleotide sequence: TGCAGTGCTAGAGGGTCGTTTAGGACGGAGACCCAGTACTTC. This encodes CSARGSFRTETQYF.

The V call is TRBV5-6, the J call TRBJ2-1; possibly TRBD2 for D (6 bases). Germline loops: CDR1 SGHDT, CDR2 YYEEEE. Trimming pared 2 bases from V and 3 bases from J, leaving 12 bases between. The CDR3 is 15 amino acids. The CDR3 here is CASSFRGIGYNEQFF. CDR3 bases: TGTGCCAGCAGCTTTCGGGGGATCGGCTACAATGAGCAGTTCTTC.

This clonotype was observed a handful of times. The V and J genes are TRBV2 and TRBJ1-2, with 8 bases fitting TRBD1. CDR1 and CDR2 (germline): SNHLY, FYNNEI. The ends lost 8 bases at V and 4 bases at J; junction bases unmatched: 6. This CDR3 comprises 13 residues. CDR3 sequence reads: CASSGTGIYGYTF. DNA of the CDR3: TGTGCCAGCTCTGGGACAGGCATCTATGGCTACACCTTC. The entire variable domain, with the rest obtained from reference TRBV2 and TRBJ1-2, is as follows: EPEVTQTPSHQVTQMGQEVILRCVPISNHLYFYWYRQILGQKVEFLVSFYNNEISEKSEIFDDQFSVERPDGSNFTLKIRSTKLEDSAMYFCASSGTGIYGYTFGSGTRLTVV.

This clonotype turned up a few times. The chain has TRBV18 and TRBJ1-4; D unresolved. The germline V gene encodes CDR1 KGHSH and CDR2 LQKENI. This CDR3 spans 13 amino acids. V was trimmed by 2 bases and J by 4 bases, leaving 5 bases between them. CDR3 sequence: CASSPGLNEKLFF. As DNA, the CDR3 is TGTGCCAGCTCACCAGGCCTTAATGAAAAACTGTTTTTT.

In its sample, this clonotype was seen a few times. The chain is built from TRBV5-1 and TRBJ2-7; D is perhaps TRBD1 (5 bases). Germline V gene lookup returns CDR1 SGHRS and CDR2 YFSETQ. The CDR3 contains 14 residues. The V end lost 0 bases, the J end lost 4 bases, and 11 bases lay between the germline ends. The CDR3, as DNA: TGCGCCAGCAGCTTGGAGGGGAACGCATACGAGCAGTACTTC. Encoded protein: CASSLEGNAYEQYF.